This T cell receptor beta chain is drawn from a study of OX40 agonist ivuxolimab in advanced cancers. A note on the overall study: Ivuxolimab, which targeted the costimulatory receptor OX40 (CD134), was an agonistic, fully human IgG2 monoclonal antibody. Intravenous ivuxolimab was administered to patients every 2 weeks at six dose levels: 0.01, 0.1, 0.3, 1.5, 3 and 10 mg/kg. Of the roughly 53 patients in dose escalation, 19 had hepatocellular carcinoma, roughly 15 had melanoma, 9 had renal cell carcinoma and 9 had head and neck cancer. The dose-escalation cohort was around 83% male with a mean age of approximately 60 years, ranging from roughly 20 to 80. Prior anti-PD-1, anti-PD-L1 or anti-CTLA-4 therapy was permitted, and 40% to 50% of dose-escalation patients had received checkpoint inhibitors. Partial responses occurred in three dose-escalation patients, of whom one had hepatocellular carcinoma and two had cutaneous melanoma. Peripheral TCRbeta sequencing aimed to test whether ivuxolimab altered TCR sequence diversity and caused clonal T-cell expansion. The paper covers the monotherapy dose-escalation part of the phase I ivuxolimab trial, which included N of about 56 patients. Paper-wide results and their limitations: On average, CD8+ T cells showed more expanded clones than CD4+ T cells after ivuxolimab. Which antigens the clonally expanded peripheral T cells were specific for was not determined. At doses of 0.1 to 3.0 mg/kg, clonal expansion of both CD4+ and CD8+ blood T cells was observed from baseline to week 6. Low levels of normalized T-cell clonal expansion were also seen in some nonresponding patients. Partial responders in the 0.1-3.0 mg/kg groups had among the lowest normalized peripheral clonal expansion, especially among CD8+ T cells.

Reading the germline V gene gives CDR1 SGHTA and CDR2 FQGNSA. The V end gives up 5 bases and the J end 6 bases, leaving 10 bases in the junction not matched to a gene. CDR3 length: 16 amino acids, cysteine to phenylalanine. Of the read, only the CDR3 DNA is kept; its 48 bases are in frame from base 1. For sequencing of the TCRbeta CDR3 region, genomic DNA was extracted from the sorted cells. TCRbeta CDR3 regions were sequenced using the immunoSEQ Assay. TCRdb obtained this table from immuneACCESS and retained in-frame rearrangements with V and J assigned. These tables miss some clones; where compared with another copy, unresolved V genes account for less than half of the shortfall, and the remainder is unexplained. Recorded for this sample are tens of thousands of clones; just under 90% of them occurred a single time. Jointly, the top ten make up about 0.53% of the sample. Remarks on this clone: Its antigen is currently not known. Base qualities were left out, and no much larger clone turns up one base away.

Patients with a history of autoimmune disease or receiving systemic immunosuppression were excluded from the trial. Peripheral blood for TCR sequencing was collected from all dose cohorts at baseline, on cycle 4 day 1, and on cycle 7 day 1. Samples were obtained from an open-label, multicenter, first-in-human phase I dose-escalation trial of ivuxolimab. Adults with locally advanced or metastatic melanoma, renal cell carcinoma, hepatocellular carcinoma or head and neck squamous cell carcinoma were enrolled in the trial. CD4+ and CD8+ T cells were sorted separately from peripheral blood before TCR sequencing.

Specimen: CD4+ or CD8+ T cells sorted from blood, collected in a trial of the OX40 agonist ivuxolimab. This receptor was identified in an adult with an advanced solid tumor such as melanoma, head and neck, liver or kidney cancer. The receptor chain draws on TRBV7-2 and TRBJ2-3, and TRBD2 aligns with 11 junction nucleotides. The DNA sequence is given as TGTGCCAGCAGCCGCACTAGCGGGAGTCGCTGGGATACGCAGTATTTT. Translated, this gives CASSRTSGSRWDTQYF.